Listed below are T cell receptor beta chains from one sample, sequenced in a study of T cell repertoires in cytomegalovirus infection. One entry per CDR3 protein results from TCRdb running MiXCR on the reads. Of hundreds of thousands of distinct CDR3 sequences in the sample, 25% to 40% were seen once. Sequencing was carried out using PBMCs. Source of these receptors: a human donor in good health (CMV status not recorded). Some clones in this sample may be carry-over from other donors' samples. The CDR3 runs from the conserved cysteine through the conserved F or W. D genes are given only for firm matches. For some rows the clone size is stated as once, few or many, or as a class when expanded; others skip it.

cdr3_aa: CASSSPGRVPTRGYTF
cdr3_nt: TGTGCCAGCAGCTCACCGGGGCGGGTCCCGACACGGGGCTACACCTTC
j_call: TRBJ1-2
v_call: TRBV7-8
d_call: .
clone_size: many

cdr3_aa: CASSQRQEGYNSPLHF
cdr3_nt: TGCGCCAGCAGCCAACGACAGGAGGGGTATAATTCACCCCTCCACTTT
j_call: TRBJ1-6
v_call: TRBV4-1
d_call: .
clone_size: .

cdr3_aa: CASPRLGGTSRGNEQFF
cdr3_nt: TGTGCCAGCCCCAGGTTGGGGGGGACTAGCCGCGGCAATGAGCAGTTCTTC
j_call: TRBJ2-1
v_call: TRBV7-2
d_call: TRBD2
clone_size: many

cdr3_aa: CASTNPSVYSYNEQFF
cdr3_nt: TGTGCCAGCACCAACCCGTCTGTTTACTCCTACAATGAGCAGTTCTTC
j_call: TRBJ2-1
v_call: TRBV5-4
d_call: .
clone_size: .

cdr3_aa: CASSFEVAIGYTF
cdr3_nt: TGCGCCAGCAGCTTTGAGGTGGCGATCGGCTACACCTTC
j_call: TRBJ1-2
v_call: TRBV5-1
d_call: .
clone_size: .

cdr3_aa: CASSEEGAHEQYF
cdr3_nt: TGCGCCAGCAGTGAGGAGGGGGCCCACGAGCAGTACTTC
j_call: TRBJ2-7
v_call: TRBV10-1
d_call: TRBD1
clone_size: few

cdr3_aa: CASLPAANTGELFF
cdr3_nt: TGTGCCAGTTTACCGGCGGCGAACACCGGGGAGCTGTTTTTT
j_call: TRBJ2-2
v_call: TRBV2
d_call: .
clone_size: once

cdr3_aa: CASSLEGREQYF
cdr3_nt: TGTGCCAGCAGCTTAGAGGGTCGGGAGCAGTACTTC
j_call: TRBJ2-7
v_call: TRBV7-9
d_call: .
clone_size: few

cdr3_aa: CASTPGQGVTEAFF
cdr3_nt: TGTGCCAGCACCCCCGGACAGGGAGTGACTGAAGCTTTCTTT
j_call: TRBJ1-1
v_call: TRBV12-3/TRBV12-4
d_call: TRBD1
clone_size: few

cdr3_aa: CASSYSKSGGTYNEQFF
cdr3_nt: TGTGCCAGCAGTTACTCTAAAAGCGGGGGTACCTACAATGAGCAGTTCTTC
j_call: TRBJ2-1
v_call: TRBV6-2/TRBV6-3
d_call: TRBD2
clone_size: .

cdr3_aa: CASTGGTGYNDQFF
cdr3_nt: TGTGCCAGCACCGGCGGGACGGGCTACAATGATCAGTTCTTC
j_call: TRBJ2-1
v_call: TRBV5-6
d_call: .
clone_size: .

cdr3_aa: CASSLARGTSGGPPVEQYF
cdr3_nt: TGTGCCAGCAGCTTAGCGCGTGGGACTAGCGGGGGACCCCCGGTCGAGCAGTACTTC
j_call: TRBJ2-7
v_call: TRBV7-2
d_call: TRBD2
clone_size: few

cdr3_aa: CASSRSGGTGSNEQFF
cdr3_nt: TGTGCCAGCAGTCGTAGTGGCGGGACAGGGAGTAATGAGCAGTTCTTC
j_call: TRBJ2-1
v_call: TRBV28
d_call: TRBD1
clone_size: .

cdr3_aa: CASSSTRDRAPTTYEQYF
cdr3_nt: TGTGCCAGCAGCAGCACCCGGGACAGGGCCCCAACCACCTACGAGCAGTACTTC
j_call: TRBJ2-7
v_call: TRBV7-8
d_call: TRBD1
clone_size: many

cdr3_aa: CASRSSLYQETQYF
cdr3_nt: TGTGCCAGCAGATCCTCCTTGTACCAAGAGACCCAGTACTTC
j_call: TRBJ2-5
v_call: TRBV12-3/TRBV12-4
d_call: .
clone_size: many

cdr3_aa: CASLPGTDYEQYF
cdr3_nt: TGTGCCAGCCTCCCCGGGACAGACTACGAGCAGTACTTC
j_call: TRBJ2-7
v_call: TRBV6-6
d_call: TRBD1
clone_size: few

cdr3_aa: CASSQDLTGTQIQETQYF
cdr3_nt: TGTGCCAGCAGCCAAGATCTCACAGGGACACAGATCCAAGAGACCCAGTACTTC
j_call: TRBJ2-5
v_call: TRBV3-1
d_call: .
clone_size: .

cdr3_aa: CASSLQGANEQFF
cdr3_nt: TGTGCCAGCAGCTTGCAGGGGGCGAATGAGCAGTTCTTC
j_call: TRBJ2-1
v_call: TRBV5-4
d_call: TRBD1
clone_size: .

cdr3_aa: CASSRSSGGGDWRNTEAFF
cdr3_nt: TGCGCCAGCAGCCGGTCGTCCGGGGGGGGCGATTGGAGGAACACTGAAGCTTTCTTT
j_call: TRBJ1-1
v_call: TRBV5-1
d_call: .
clone_size: few

cdr3_aa: CASSLLSGTRVETQYF
cdr3_nt: TGTGCCAGCAGCCTCCTTTCCGGGACTAGGGTGGAGACCCAGTACTTC
j_call: TRBJ2-5
v_call: TRBV11-2
d_call: TRBD2
clone_size: .

cdr3_aa: CASSYLGLAGGKETQYF
cdr3_nt: TGTGCCAGCAGTTACTTAGGACTAGCGGGGGGGAAAGAGACCCAGTACTTC
j_call: TRBJ2-5
v_call: TRBV6-6
d_call: TRBD2
clone_size: .

cdr3_aa: CASSPGQVYEQYF
cdr3_nt: TGTGCCAGCAGTCCGGGACAGGTCTACGAGCAGTACTTC
j_call: TRBJ2-7
v_call: TRBV27
d_call: TRBD1
clone_size: many

cdr3_aa: CATSKGGQGFGTDTQYF
cdr3_nt: TGTGCCACCAGCAAAGGGGGACAGGGCTTCGGCACAGATACGCAGTATTTT
j_call: TRBJ2-3
v_call: TRBV15
d_call: TRBD1
clone_size: .

cdr3_aa: CASSRQGGLNTEAFF
cdr3_nt: TGCGCCAGCAGTCGACAGGGTGGATTGAACACTGAAGCTTTCTTT
j_call: TRBJ1-1
v_call: TRBV5-1
d_call: TRBD1
clone_size: few

cdr3_aa: CATSDSWGTRDSGANVLTF
cdr3_nt: TGTGCCACCAGTGATTCCTGGGGGACAAGAGACTCTGGGGCCAACGTCCTGACTTTC
j_call: TRBJ2-6
v_call: TRBV24-1
d_call: .
clone_size: many

cdr3_aa: CASSLDRNEQFF
cdr3_nt: TGTGCCAGCAGCTTAGACCGCAATGAGCAGTTCTTC
j_call: TRBJ2-1
v_call: TRBV7-2
d_call: .
clone_size: few

cdr3_aa: CASSEWVQGEQSF
cdr3_nt: TGTGCCAGCAGCGAGTGGGTCCAGGGGGAGCAGTCCTTC
j_call: TRBJ2-7
v_call: TRBV7-8
d_call: TRBD1
clone_size: .

cdr3_aa: CASSIWTGGNEQFF
cdr3_nt: TGTGCCAGCAGTATATGGACAGGGGGCAATGAGCAGTTCTTC
j_call: TRBJ2-1
v_call: TRBV6-5
d_call: TRBD1
clone_size: few

cdr3_aa: CASSIRDRRTETFF
cdr3_nt: TGTGCCAGCAGTATACGGGACAGACGCACTGAAACTTTCTTT
j_call: TRBJ1-1
v_call: TRBV12-3/TRBV12-4
d_call: TRBD1
clone_size: .